This entry concerns a single T cell receptor (beta chain). As yet, its antigen is unknown. Naivety among CD8 cells was defined by CD45RO negativity and positive CCR7 selection, thereby excluding terminally differentiated effector memory CD45RA+ cells. The sample comes from a study of shared clonotypes between healthy human individuals. For the study at large: A donor's plate count was three for CD4 naive and three for CD4 memory; CD8 naive had two and CD8 memory one. Notes on the study in general: All-four-donor shared clonotypes had higher generation probabilities than non-shared clonotypes did.

The germline gives CDR1 MGHRA, CDR2 YSYEKL. V was pared by 5 bases and J by 5 bases, with 18 bases between. This CDR3 comprises 16 residues. In the original workflow: Filtering differed because ImmunoSEQ produced junction-only sequences that carried no quality scores. Using immunoSEQ multiplex PCR, the repertoire was profiled, and TCRdb retains in-frame clones only, with some absent. The D gene and trimming were derived from the DNA, and the V and J assignments and clone size from that table. The sample holds millions of clones, about 93% seen once. The source material was naive CD8+ T cells from PBMCs. The clonotype originates from a man younger than 30 in good health. Some clones in this sample may be carry-over from other donors' samples. The V call is TRBV4-1, the J call TRBJ2-2; a weak D match, TRBD2 (6 bases). The CDR3 nucleotides are TGCGCCAGCAGCGCCCCTAGCGTCGATTATACCGGGGAGCTGTTTTTT. Protein sequence: CASSAPSVDYTGELFF.